The clone carrying this TCR beta chain was picked up one time. What it recognizes is unknown. One base away lies a much larger clone, so this may be a sequencing read error. The sample is drawn from a study of blood T cells in healthy people across ages. Study conclusions and caveats: Age brought a roughly linear fall in TCR beta diversity measured per million T cells.

The second PCR ran about 7 to 12 cycles with a sample-barcoded 5' primer and J-beta primers. The template-switch adaptor was a 5' adaptor with 12 random nucleotides. It tagged each cDNA molecule. TCRdb processed the 5' RACE reads anew with MiXCR; each CDR3 protein has one entry. The sample comprises about 640,000 distinct CDR3 sequences, roughly 53% of which are singletons, and 35% to 40% rests with the top ten. Germline values: CDR1 SGHRS, CDR2 YFSETQ. CDR3 length equals 16 residues. The junction had 8 bases not matched to a gene; V was cut back by 0 bases and J by 4 bases. The chain is built from TRBV5-1 and TRBJ2-3; 7 bases match TRBD2. This TCR derives from a man between 60 and 75 years old in good health. The material sequenced was blood. DNA of the CDR3: TGCGCCAGCAGCTTGGGACGAGGGACTATCGCAGATACGCAGTATTTT. This codes for CASSLGRGTIADTQYF.